The 24 T cell receptor beta chains given below trace back to one sample, sequenced in a study of T cell responses to AZD1222 COVID-19 vaccine. Assay: immunoSEQ multiplex PCR; the TCRdb copy retains only in-frame clones and omits some. Among around 160,000 clones listed, 88% were seen once. The specimen comprised peripheral blood, sampled on day 0 of AZD1222 vaccination. The receptors stem from an adult in good health.

The V and J genes are TRBV12-3 or TRBV12-4 and TRBJ1-2; D might be TRBD1 (5 bases). The V gene lost 3 bases and the J gene lost 6 bases, with 8 bases spanning the gap. This CDR3 spans 12 amino acids. Here the CDR3 DNA reads TGTGCCAGCAGTTTTGGGGGTCATGGCTACACCTTC. Translated, it gives CASSFGGHGYTF.

V is TRBV28 and J is TRBJ2-7, with D tentatively TRBD2 (5 bases). The CDR3 is 13 amino acids. Germline-derived CDR1 and CDR2 are MDHEN and SYDVKM. V lost 8 bases to trimming and J lost 0 bases, with 11 bases between them. The DNA of the CDR3 is TGTGCCAGCCGCGTGCGGGCCTCCTACGAGCAGTACTTC. This codes for CASRVRASYEQYF.

This clone came up a few times. The V gene is TRBV7-2, the J gene TRBJ1-5; perhaps TRBD1 as D (6 bases). The V gene's germline CDR1 is SGHTA and CDR2 FQGNSA. The V end lost 2 bases, the J end lost 4 bases, and 9 bases lay between the germline ends. The CDR3 totals 14 residues. Written as DNA, the CDR3 is TGTGCCAGCAGCTTAAGGCAGGGGAATCAGCCCCAGCATTTT. Translated, it gives CASSLRQGNQPQHF.

This chain connects TRBV6-5 to TRBJ1-5, with 9 bases matching TRBD1. The CDR3 is 14 residues long. Per the germline V gene, CDR1 is MNHEY and CDR2 is SVGAGI. Trimming removed 5 bases from V and 5 bases from J; junction bases left unmatched: 4. In nucleotides, the CDR3 is TGTGCCAGCAGTCGGACAGGGGACTATCAGCCCCAGCATTTT. Translating gives CASSRTGDYQPQHF.

The chain links TRBV4-3 to TRBJ2-7; 9 positions match TRBD2. The CDR3 loop spans 16 amino acids. The germline V gene has CDR1 LGHNA and CDR2 YSLEER. V lost 2 bases to trimming and J lost 6 bases; unmatched junction nucleotides: 11. CDR3 protein: CASSQSPAGGPFEQYF. CDR3 DNA: TGCGCCAGCAGCCAATCCCCTGCGGGGGGGCCCTTCGAGCAGTACTTC.

The chain is built from TRBV7-8 and TRBJ2-1; D may be TRBD1 (6 bases). CDR3 length equals 16 residues. From germline, CDR1 is SGHVS and CDR2 FQNEAQ. V lost 6 bases, J lost 6 bases, and 21 bases lay in between. In DNA, the CDR3 is TGTGCCAGCAGTAGCAGATACAGGGATCGTGCCAATGAGCAGTTCTTC. Protein product: CASSSRYRDRANEQFF.

The chain couples TRBV7-9 to TRBJ1-1; D remains unclear. The ends were cut back, 2 bases at V and 4 bases at J, with 11 bases in the middle. Germline CDR1 and CDR2: SEHNR and FQNEAQ (reference sequence). This CDR3 contains 14 residues. CDR3 DNA sequence: TGTGCCAGCAGCTTAACTCGAGGGTTCACTGAAGCTTTCTTT. It specifies CASSLTRGFTEAFF.

This chain links TRBV6-5 with TRBJ1-2; 7 bases are a match to TRBD1. The CDR3 has 14 amino acids. Germline lookup yields CDR1 MNHEY and CDR2 SVGAGI. The trim removed 4 bases at V and 6 bases at J, leaving 8 bases unmatched. CDR3 nucleotides: TGTGCCAGCAGTTTGGACAGGACCTTCCATGGCTACACCTTC. Protein product: CASSLDRTFHGYTF.

The chain joins TRBV6-1 to TRBJ1-2, with a possible D match to TRBD1 (5 bases). Germline CDR1 reads MNHNS; CDR2 reads SASEGT. Trimming cost V 3 bases and J 3 bases, with 17 bases left between them. The CDR3 consists of 16 residues. CDR3 sequence reads: CASSDPSRQGDYGYTF. The CDR3 DNA reads TGTGCCAGCAGTGACCCCTCTCGCCAGGGCGACTATGGCTACACCTTC.

The chain couples TRBV11-3 to TRBJ1-3; a weak D match, TRBD1 (5 bases). Germline assignment: CDR1 SGHNT and CDR2 YENEEA. CDR3 length equals 14 residues. Deletions cut 0 bases from V and 7 bases from J, with 10 bases between. In DNA, the CDR3 is TGTGCCAGCAGCTTAGATCAAGGGGCGAACACCATATATTTT. Translation gives CASSLDQGANTIYF.

The chain links TRBV29-1 to TRBJ2-7; a weak D match, TRBD1 (6 bases). V was shortened by 7 bases and J by 0 bases, with 16 bases between the two germline ends. This CDR3 comprises 14 residues. CDR1 is SQVTM and CDR2 is ANQGSEA in the germline V gene. The CDR3, as DNA: TGCAGCGCAAAAGTAGGACAGAGCTCCTACGAGCAGTACTTC. Its protein product is CSAKVGQSSYEQYF.

This clone was seen a single time. The chain employs TRBV28 and TRBJ1-1, with D uncertain. With 3 bases removed from V and 6 bases from J, the gap between germline ends came to 14 bases. Germline CDR1 MDHEN, CDR2 SYDVKM. The CDR3 contains 14 residues. The CDR3 sequence is CASSLVPLRSEAFF. Written as DNA, the CDR3 is TGTGCCAGCAGTTTGGTTCCCCTGAGATCTGAAGCTTTCTTT.

V and J are TRBV2 and TRBJ2-1, with 8 bases fitting TRBD2. V shed 0 bases, J shed 8 bases, and the junction held 3 bases outside the gene matches. The CDR3 has 14 amino acids. Germline values: CDR1 SNHLY, CDR2 FYNNEI. As DNA, the CDR3 is TGTGCCAGCAGTGAAGCGCGGGGGGCCTATGAGCAGTTCTTC. Translating gives CASSEARGAYEQFF.

The gene calls are TRBV7-8 and TRBJ1-4, with D unresolved. In germline, CDR1 is SGHVS, CDR2 FQNEAQ. Between the trimmed V and J ends, which lost 2 bases and 11 bases, there was a span of 6 bases. The CDR3 contains 11 residues. CDR3 region: CASSLTEKLFF. The DNA of the CDR3 is TGTGCCAGCAGCTTAACTGAGAAACTGTTTTTT. Complete variable domain (other parts from reference TRBV7-8 and TRBJ1-4): GAGVSQSPRYKVAKRGQDVALRCDPISGHVSLFWYQQALGQGPEFLTYFQNEAQLDKSGLPSDRFFAERPEGSVSTLKIQRTQQEDSAVYLCASSLTEKLFFGSGTQLSVL.

This chain links TRBV5-6 with TRBJ1-3; D is ambiguous. Germline V CDR1 and CDR2: SGHDT, YYEEEE. Trimming cost V 2 bases and J 1 base, with 10 bases left between them. The CDR3 contains 15 residues. CDR3 region: CASSLSQWSGNTIYF. The CDR3 region has the DNA TGTGCCAGCAGCTTAAGTCAGTGGTCTGGAAACACCATATATTTT.

The chain employs TRBV5-1 and TRBJ2-5, with D possibly being TRBD1 or TRBD2 (5 bases each). Germline V CDR1 and CDR2: SGHRS, YFSETQ. V lost 3 bases and J lost 2, with 14 bases in between. CDR3 length: 15 residues. The CDR3 DNA reads TGCGCCAGCAGCTGGTCCGGGACGGATCAAGAGACCCAGTACTTC. It is translated as CASSWSGTDQETQYF.

DNA of the CDR3: TGTGCCAGCAGTGAAAATTGGGGGAATACGCAGTATTTT. Protein product: CASSENWGNTQYF. The chain recombines TRBV6-4 with TRBJ2-3; the D call may be TRBD1 or TRBD2 (5 bases each). V was pared by 3 bases and J by 7 bases, with 11 bases between. CDR3 length: 13 residues. CDR1 and CDR2 (germline): MRHNA, SNTAGT.

The rearrangement links TRBV5-3 to TRBJ1-2, with TRBD1 identical over 10 bases. TRBV5-3 is assigned to the ORF class and has an uncertain function. The ends lost 5 bases at V and 6 bases at J; junction bases unmatched: 13. There are 16 residues in the CDR3. CDR3 DNA: TGTGCCAGAAGGAGGGACAGGGGTTCGGCTGTCCATGGCTACACCTTC. It codes for CARRRDRGSAVHGYTF.

The chain links TRBV2 to TRBJ1-4; D is ambiguous. The CDR3 is 14 amino acids. V lost 3 bases and J 3 bases, leaving 8 bases between the germline ends. Germline V gene data show CDR1 as SNHLY and CDR2 as FYNNEI. In DNA, the CDR3 is TGTGCCAGCAGTGAGTGGGGAGCTAATGAAAAACTGTTTTTT. Its protein product is CASSEWGANEKLFF.

The chain employs TRBV27 and TRBJ1-4, with a possible D match to TRBD1 (6 bases). This CDR3 has 17 amino acids. Trimming removed 7 bases at V and 8 bases at J, with 26 bases between. Germline CDR1 MNHEY, CDR2 SMNVEV (reference sequence). The CDR3 DNA reads TGTGCCAGCACCACGTTAGGGGGGCCGCCGATTGGGGAAAAACTGTTTTTT. It translates to CASTTLGGPPIGEKLFF.

CDR3 loop: CASSLVGRKPYGYTF. Here the CDR3 DNA reads TGTGCCAGCAGCTTGGTGGGACGGAAGCCCTATGGCTACACCTTC. The V call is TRBV5-4, the J call TRBJ1-2, with D tentatively TRBD1 (5 bases). The CDR3 runs 15 residues. The V end was cut by 0 bases, the J end by 4 bases, with 13 bases between. Per germline, CDR1 SGHNT and CDR2 YYREEE (reference sequence).

CDR3 amino acids: CASRPSSYEQYF. The CDR3 DNA follows: TGTGCCAGCAGGCCAAGCTCCTACGAGCAGTACTTC. The V call is TRBV2, the J call TRBJ2-7; D is undetermined. V gave up 6 bases and J gave up 0 bases, with 6 bases separating them. The CDR3 covers 12 residues. Germline CDR1 and CDR2: SNHLY and FYNNEI.

This clone occurred once. J is TRBJ2-5 and V is TRBV18; 7 bases align to TRBD1. The V and J ends lost 4 bases and 3 bases, in that order; junction bases with no gene match: 2. The germline V gene has CDR1 KGHSH and CDR2 LQKENI. The length of the CDR3 is 13 residues. CDR3 in amino acids: CASSQGQEETQYF. CDR3 nucleotides: TGTGCCAGCTCACAAGGACAGGAAGAGACCCAGTACTTC. Full variable domain (missing parts from reference TRBV18 and TRBJ2-5): NAGVMQNPRHLVRRRGQEARLRCSPMKGHSHVYWYRQLPEEGLKFMVYLQKENIIDESGMPKERFSAEFPKEGPSILRIQQVVRGDSAAYFCASSQGQEETQYFGPGTRLLVL.

The chain has TRBV5-1 and TRBJ1-1; a weak D match, TRBD1 (5 bases). The CDR3 spans 17 residues. Trimming stripped 7 bases from V and 0 bases from J, with 22 bases between. Germline CDR1 reads SGHRS; CDR2 reads YFSETQ. The CDR3 here is CASCKNSPGTVNTEAFF. CDR3 DNA: TGCGCCAGCTGCAAAAACTCCCCCGGGACGGTGAACACTGAAGCTTTCTTT.